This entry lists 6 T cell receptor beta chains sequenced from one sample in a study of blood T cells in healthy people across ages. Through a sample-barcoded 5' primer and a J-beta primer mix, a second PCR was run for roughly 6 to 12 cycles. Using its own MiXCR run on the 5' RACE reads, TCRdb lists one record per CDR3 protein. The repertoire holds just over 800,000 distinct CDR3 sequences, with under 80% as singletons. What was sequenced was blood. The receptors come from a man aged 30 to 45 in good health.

Here the CDR3 DNA reads TGTGCCAGCAGTCCGACAGGGGGGGCCAAAAACATTCAGTACTTC. This translates into CASSPTGGAKNIQYF. This chain uses TRBV28 with TRBJ2-4, with 9 bases matching TRBD1. Trimming removed 5 bases from V and 1 base from J; junction bases left unmatched: 3. Germline V CDR1 and CDR2: MDHEN, SYDVKM. This CDR3 has 15 amino acids.

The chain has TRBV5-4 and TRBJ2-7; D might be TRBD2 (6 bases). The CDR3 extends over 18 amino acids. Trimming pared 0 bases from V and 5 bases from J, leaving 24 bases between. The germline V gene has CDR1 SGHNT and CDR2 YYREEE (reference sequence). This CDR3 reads CASSLGVSGVEGGHEQYF. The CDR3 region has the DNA TGTGCCAGCAGCTTGGGTGTTAGCGGCGTAGAGGGTGGGCACGAGCAGTACTTC.

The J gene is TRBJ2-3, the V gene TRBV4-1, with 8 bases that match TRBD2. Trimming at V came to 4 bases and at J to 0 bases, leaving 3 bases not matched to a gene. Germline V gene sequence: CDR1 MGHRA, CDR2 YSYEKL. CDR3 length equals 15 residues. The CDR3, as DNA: TGCGCCAGCAGCCGGACTAGCAGAAGCACAGATACGCAGTATTTT. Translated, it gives CASSRTSRSTDTQYF.

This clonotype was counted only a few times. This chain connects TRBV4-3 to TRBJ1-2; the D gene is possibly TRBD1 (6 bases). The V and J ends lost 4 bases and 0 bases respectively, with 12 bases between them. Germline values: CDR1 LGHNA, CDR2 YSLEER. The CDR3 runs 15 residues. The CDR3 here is CASSRTETANYGYTF. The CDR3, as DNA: TGCGCCAGCAGCCGGACAGAGACAGCTAACTATGGCTACACCTTC.

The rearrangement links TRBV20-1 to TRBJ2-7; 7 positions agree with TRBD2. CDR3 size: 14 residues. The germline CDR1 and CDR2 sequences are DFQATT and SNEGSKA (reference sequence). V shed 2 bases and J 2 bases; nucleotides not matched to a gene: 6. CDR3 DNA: TGCAGTGCTAGATCGGGAGGTTTGCCCTACGAGCAGTACTTC. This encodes CSARSGGLPYEQYF.

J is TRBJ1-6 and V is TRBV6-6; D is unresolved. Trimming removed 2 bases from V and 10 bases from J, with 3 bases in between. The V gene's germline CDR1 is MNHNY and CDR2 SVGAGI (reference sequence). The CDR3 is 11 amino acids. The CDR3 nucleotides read TGTGCCAGCAGTTACGACTCACCCCTCCACTTT. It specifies CASSYDSPLHF.